Listed here are 14 T cell receptor beta chains from one sample, sequenced in a study of regulatory T cells in long-lasting Graves disease. Sequencing libraries for TCR beta were prepared with iRepertoire HTBI primers and Arm-PCR of CDR3 regions. In TCRdb, the multiplex PCR reads were re-called with MiXCR into one record per CDR3 protein. The repertoire consists of approximately 460,000 distinct CDR3 sequences, with around 15% occurring once and the leading ten covering 9.5% to 12%. Time point noted: newly diagnosed GD, antithyroid drugs for less than 3 months. Scientists built the TCR library using RNA that was extracted from PBMCs. These data are also associated with another study on T cells in Graves' hyperthyroidism and ophthalmopathy.

This material consisted of peripheral blood mononuclear cells (PBMCs), taken at new diagnosis, from a patient treated with antithyroid drugs. These TCRs come from a woman aged 30 to 39 with Graves disease.

This clonotype came up many times. The genes are TRBV28 and TRBJ2-7, with unresolved D. Germline CDR1 is MDHEN and CDR2 is SYDVKM. V was shortened by 2 bases and J by 3 bases, with 8 bases between the two germline ends. The CDR3 length is 13 residues. CDR3 nucleotide sequence: TGTGCCAGCAGTTTACCACGGATCTACGAGCAGTACTTC. Its translation is CASSLPRIYEQYF.

With regard to this clonotype: One junction end does not reproduce the germline sequence, and a read error may be involved. This chain joins TRBV5-4 and TRBJ2-1; D unresolved. The CDR3 length is 12 residues. The germline gives CDR1 SGHNT, CDR2 YYREEE (reference sequence). In DNA form, the CDR3 reads TGTGCCAGCAGCTTTATCCCCAATGAGCAGTTCTTT. Translating it yields CASSFIPNEQFF.

This clonotype was seen ten or more times. The chain links TRBV28 to TRBJ2-7; 7 bases align to TRBD2. Looked up from germline, CDR1 is MDHEN and CDR2 is SYDVKM. Trimming cost V 6 bases and J 3 bases; bases outside gene matches: 2. This CDR3 region has 12 residues. The CDR3 reads CASRREIYEQYF. CDR3 DNA sequence: TGTGCCAGCAGGCGGGAGATCTACGAGCAGTACTTC.

This clonotype came up a few times. This chain uses TRBV27 with TRBJ2-7; D is undetermined. The germline V gene has CDR1 MNHEY and CDR2 SMNVEV (reference sequence). Trimming took 6 bases from V and 3 from J, leaving 18 bases between them. The length of the CDR3 is 15 residues. CDR3 DNA: TGTGCCAGCAGCCCTACCCGCCAATACCACTACGAGCAGTACTTC. It specifies CASSPTRQYHYEQYF.

This clonotype was seen many times. This chain links TRBV18 with TRBJ1-1; D is unresolved. This CDR3 is built from 13 residues. V dropped 3 bases and J dropped 4 bases, with 9 bases sitting between them. The germline CDR1 and CDR2 sequences are KGHSH and LQKENI. CDR3 nucleotide sequence: TGTGCCAGCTCACCCTCAACGACCACTGAAGCTTTCTTT. Protein product: CASSPSTTTEAFF.

This clonotype has more than one count but fewer than ten. CDR3 sequence reads: CASSPDRAQGGYTF. CDR3 DNA sequence: TGTGCCAGCAGTCCCGACAGGGCCCAGGGTGGCTACACCTTC. The V and J genes are TRBV7-6 and TRBJ1-2; 7 nucleotides agree with TRBD1. This CDR3 has 14 amino acids. The V gene end was trimmed by 6 bases and the J gene end by 7 bases; junction bases not matched to a gene: 11. Looked up from germline, CDR1 is SGHVS and CDR2 is FNYEAQ. Variable domain in full (rest from reference TRBV7-6 and TRBJ1-2): GAGVSQSPRYKVTKRGQDVALRCDPISGHVSLYWYRQALGQGPEFLTYFNYEAQQDKSGLPNDRFSAERPEGSISTLTIQRTEQRDSAMYRCASSPDRAQGGYTFGSGTRLTVV.

The chain combines TRBV29-1 with TRBJ2-7; unclear D gene. Trimming shortened V by 3 bases and J by 4 bases, and 7 bases separated the two germline ends. CDR3 length: 11 amino acids. Germline CDR1 SQVTM, CDR2 ANQGSEA. Written as DNA, the CDR3 is TGCAGCGTTGAGTCCGCATACGAGCAGTACTTC. Translating it yields CSVESAYEQYF.

Notes on this clonotype: The likely explanation is a read error, given a far larger clone one base away. V usage is TRBV11-2 and J usage is TRBJ2-1; tentatively, D is TRBD1 or TRBD2 (5 bases each). The CDR3 covers 15 residues. Trimming cost V 5 bases and J 8 bases, with 19 bases left between them. Germline V gene data show CDR1 as SGHAT and CDR2 as FQNNGV. This chain's CDR3 is CASSRGRGGADEQFF. The DNA of the CDR3 is TGTGCCAGCAGCCGGGGCAGAGGAGGAGCGGATGAGCAGTTCTTC.

This clonotype was seen at least ten times. V gene TRBV27 combines with J gene TRBJ1-2; D perhaps matches TRBD1 (6 bases). Germline CDR1 and CDR2: MNHEY and SMNVEV (reference sequence). The CDR3 is 13 residues long. Trimming took off 6 bases at V and 4 bases at J, with 12 bases between the two ends. The CDR3 coding sequence is TGTGCCAGCAGCCAGGGGCAGGCCTATGGCTACACCTTC. It translates to CASSQGQAYGYTF.

V is TRBV25-1 and J is TRBJ2-1, with TRBD2 identical over 14 bases. The germline CDR1 and CDR2 sequences are MGHDK and SYGVNS. CDR3 length equals 15 residues. With V trimmed by 5 bases and J by 7 bases, 4 bases remained unmatched. The CDR3 is CASSMGLAGENEQFF. The CDR3 nucleotides read TGTGCCAGCAGTATGGGACTAGCGGGAGAGAATGAGCAGTTCTTC.

The rearrangement joins TRBV20-1 to TRBJ2-2; 8 bases match TRBD1. The CDR3 has 13 residues. Looked up from germline, CDR1 is DFQATT and CDR2 is SNEGSKA (reference sequence). J gave up 7 bases and V 5 bases, and 6 bases lay outside the gene matches. The CDR3 reads CSADRGSFGELFF. Here the CDR3 DNA reads TGCAGTGCTGACAGGGGATCATTCGGGGAGCTGTTTTTT.

The rearrangement joins TRBV20-1 to TRBJ2-7; TRBD2 might be the D (6 bases). Trimming shortened V by 5 bases and J by 4 bases, and 15 bases separated the two germline ends. Germline V lookup: CDR1 DFQATT, CDR2 SNEGSKA (reference sequence). The CDR3 has 13 residues. The CDR3 DNA reads as TGCAGTGCTCGAGGGTGGGAGGTATACGAGCAGTACTTC. Its protein is CSARGWEVYEQYF.

This clonotype has at least ten counts. Here the CDR3 DNA reads TGCAGCGTGTCGACTGGCGGGATAGCCTACGAGCAGTACTTC. This codes for CSVSTGGIAYEQYF. This sequence joins TRBV29-1 and TRBJ2-7; possibly TRBD2 for D (6 bases). V lost 6 bases and J 2 bases, leaving 17 bases between the germline ends. The CDR3 consists of 14 residues. Germline CDR1 reads SQVTM; CDR2 reads ANQGSEA.

This chain links TRBV10-3 with TRBJ1-1; 8 positions match TRBD1. The germline V gene has CDR1 ENHRY and CDR2 SYGVKD. The CDR3 is 14 amino acids. Unmatched junction bases numbered 5, after V lost 5 bases and J lost 3 bases. The CDR3 spells CAISRQGRDTEAFF. As DNA, the CDR3 is TGTGCCATCAGTAGACAGGGGAGGGACACTGAAGCTTTCTTT.